The 4 T cell receptor beta chains given below trace back to one sample, sequenced in a study of blood T cell repertoires in COVID-19. TCRdb keeps only in-frame clones here, not all; method: immunoSEQ multiplex PCR. The sample contains about 210,000 clones, roughly 80% of which appear only once. Sequencing was performed on peripheral blood. The receptors stem from a man between 60 and 70 years old with acute or convalescent COVID-19.

J is TRBJ1-6 and V is TRBV4-3; tentative D call: TRBD1 (5 bases). V was cut by 0 bases and J by 9 bases, with 15 bases left in between. The CDR3 is 16 residues long. Germline V gene data show CDR1 as LGHNA and CDR2 as YSLEER. CDR3 sequence reads: CASSQEAGVLRSPLHF. The CDR3 bases are TGCGCCAGCAGCCAAGAAGCGGGGGTATTGCGTTCACCCCTCCACTTT.

The J gene is TRBJ2-5, the V gene TRBV2, with 10 bases that match TRBD1. V trimming: 7 bases; J trimming: 2 bases; junction bases outside the gene matches: 4. This CDR3 contains 14 residues. Germline loops: CDR1 SNHLY, CDR2 FYNNEI. CDR3 amino acids: CASNGQGGQETQYF. CDR3 bases: TGTGCCAGCAACGGACAGGGGGGGCAAGAGACCCAGTACTTC.

This clone was seen at least ten times. This chain uses TRBV5-1 with TRBJ1-2, with 7 bases matching TRBD1. Trimming at V came to 4 bases and at J to 6 bases, leaving 9 bases not matched to a gene. CDR3 size: 14 residues. Germline CDR1 reads SGHRS; CDR2 reads YFSETQ. The CDR3 is CASSLTTGVDGYTF. CDR3 DNA sequence: TGCGCCAGCAGCCTAACCACAGGGGTCGATGGCTACACCTTC.

The DNA of the CDR3 is TGTGCCACTAGATTAGGGGATTGGGGCATTCAGTACTTC. This encodes CATRLGDWGIQYF. The chain uses TRBV24-1 and TRBJ2-4; possibly TRBD1 for D (5 bases). The V end lost 10 bases, the J end lost 9 bases, and 18 bases lay between the germline ends. This CDR3 comprises 13 residues. Germline-derived CDR1 and CDR2 are KGHDR and SFDVKD.